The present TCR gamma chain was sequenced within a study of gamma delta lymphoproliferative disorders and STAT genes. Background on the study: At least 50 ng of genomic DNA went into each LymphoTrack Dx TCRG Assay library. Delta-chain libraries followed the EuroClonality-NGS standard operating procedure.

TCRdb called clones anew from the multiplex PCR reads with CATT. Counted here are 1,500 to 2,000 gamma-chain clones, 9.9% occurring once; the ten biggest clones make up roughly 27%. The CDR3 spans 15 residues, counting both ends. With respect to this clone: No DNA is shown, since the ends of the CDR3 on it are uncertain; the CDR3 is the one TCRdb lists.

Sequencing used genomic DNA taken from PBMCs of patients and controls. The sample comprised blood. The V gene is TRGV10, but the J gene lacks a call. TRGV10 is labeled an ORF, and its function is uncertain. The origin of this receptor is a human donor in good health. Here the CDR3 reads CTTVLRGIILYKKLF.